This T cell receptor beta chain was identified in a study of blood T cell repertoires in COVID-19. Study details: Samples representing acute and convalescent COVID-19 were sourced from the United States, Italy and Spain. PBMCs, B-cell-depleted T cells, or T cells were the source of the cDNA or gDNA that made up the material.

Here immunoSEQ multiplex PCR was the method, and the copy in TCRdb shows in-frame clones only, minus some. The sample holds a few hundred thousand clones, 70% to 90% seen once. Germline V gene data show CDR1 as SEHNR and CDR2 as FQNEAQ (reference sequence). With 5 bases clipped from V and 1 base from J, the junction kept 11 bases outside the gene matches. This CDR3 spans 17 amino acids. This study enrolled people aged 18 to 89 from about two dozen US geographic areas. What the recovered Cohort 3 donors had was two negative PCRs, clearance, or symptom resolution. The chain is built from TRBV7-9 and TRBJ1-1; TRBD1 agrees at 9 bases. Sequencing used PBMCs or T cells enriched from blood (not recorded which). The receptor was derived from a woman aged 40 to 49 who had recovered from COVID-19. CDR3 sequence: CASSPPITGQGNTEAFF. DNA of the CDR3: TGTGCCAGCAGCCCTCCGATTACGGGACAGGGGAACACTGAAGCTTTCTTT.